The T cell receptor (beta chain) described here comes from a study of T cells in Graves' hyperthyroidism and ophthalmopathy. Looking at the study overall: Peripheral blood was secured at the point of initial diagnosis, before any treatment.

Per germline, CDR1 DFQATT and CDR2 SNEGSKA (reference sequence). V was pared by 1 base and J by 1 base, with 5 bases of the junction left unmatched. The CDR3 runs 15 residues. Study-wide results and caveats: Peripheral blood also featured most of the thyroid clonotypes expanded above 0.001. Model-based prediction identified ophthalmopathy a median around 6.5 months prior to its onset.

TCR beta CDR3 region amplification was performed from RNA transcripts. When the TCR CDR3 underwent first-round RT-PCR, the HTBI primer set was used. TCRdb independently ran MiXCR on the multiplex PCR reads; one entry per CDR3 protein. The data show roughly 330,000 distinct CDR3 sequences, 16% seen once. This clonotype was recorded many times. What it recognizes is unknown. V is TRBV20-1 and J is TRBJ2-3, with 7 bases lining up with TRBD1. Source material: blood. This clonotype originated in a man younger than 40 with Graves' hyperthyroidism. CDR3 sequence reads: CSARGQGARTDTQYF. In DNA form, the CDR3 reads TGCAGTGCTAGAGGACAGGGAGCCCGCACAGATACGCAGTATTTT.